The sequence of this T cell receptor (beta chain) was determined in a study of post-analysis software for immune sequencing data. Study background: The patients showed relapsing-remitting, secondary progressive and progressive-relapsing multiple sclerosis courses. General observations from the study: Included in a set of a handful of TRBV segments more frequent in patients than controls were TRBV5-6, TRBV5-1 and TRBV20-1. Clustering by F measure revealed strong co-clustering among samples prepared together in one batch. Those with multiple sclerosis, the patient group, showed significantly lower normalized Chao1 diversity than controls.

Researchers reported that TCR beta cDNA libraries carried unique molecular identifiers. TCRdb processed the PCR reads anew with MiXCR; each CDR3 protein has one entry. The sample includes approximately 440,000 distinct CDR3 sequences, under 55% of them seen just once. Germline V lookup: CDR1 SQVTM, CDR2 ANQGSEA. V lost 2 bases and J 7 bases, leaving 21 bases between the germline ends. This CDR3 has 15 amino acids. Details on this clonotype: Its antigen is not identified.

Material for sequencing was blood. This chain connects TRBV29-1 to TRBJ2-7; tentative D call: TRBD2 (6 bases). This TCR was recovered from a girl under 18 with multiple sclerosis. CDR3 in amino acids: CSVESREIAYNEQYF. In DNA, the CDR3 is TGCAGCGTTGAATCCCGGGAGATCGCCTACAATGAGCAGTACTTC.